These 19 T cell receptor beta chains share one sample of origin, sequenced in a study of T cells in Graves' hyperthyroidism and ophthalmopathy. Researchers amplified the TCR beta CDR3 regions from RNA transcripts. The HTBI primer set served for first-round RT-PCR of the TCR CDR3. TCRdb called the multiplex PCR reads again in MiXCR, with one record for every CDR3 protein. The sample includes hundreds of thousands of distinct CDR3 sequences, about 25% of them seen just once. Sequenced sample: blood. These receptors were taken from a man aged 40-49 years with Graves' hyperthyroidism that later progressed to Graves' ophthalmopathy.

This clonotype has ten or more counts. The CDR3 reads CASSRDGWKETQYF. The CDR3 DNA follows: TGTGCCAGCTCACGGGACGGCTGGAAAGAGACCCAGTACTTC. The chain combines TRBV18 with TRBJ2-5; D tentatively reads TRBD1 or TRBD2 (5 bases each). Germline lookup yields CDR1 KGHSH and CDR2 LQKENI. The length of the CDR3 is 14 residues. Trimming removed 4 bases from V and 3 bases from J, with 12 bases in between.

The chain joins TRBV12-3 or TRBV12-4 to TRBJ2-7; TRBD1 might be the D (6 bases). The CDR3 has 13 amino acids. V dropped 3 bases and J dropped 7 bases, with 13 bases sitting between them. DNA of the CDR3: TGTGCCAGCAGTTTTGGACAGACGCAGGAGCAGTACTTC. This encodes CASSFGQTQEQYF.

This clonotype was observed at least ten times. The V gene is TRBV11-1, the J gene TRBJ2-7, with 13 bases lining up with TRBD2. The CDR3 is 16 amino acids. With 1 base clipped from V and 1 base from J, the junction kept 1 base outside the gene matches. Per germline, CDR1 SGHAT and CDR2 FQDESV (reference sequence). CDR3 residues: CASSLGLAGGSYEQYF. CDR3 DNA: TGTGCCAGCAGCTTAGGACTAGCGGGAGGATCCTACGAGCAGTACTTC. The full variable domain, its missing parts supplied by reference TRBV11-1 and TRBJ2-7, is EAEVAQSPRYKITEKSQAVAFWCDPISGHATLYWYRQILGQGPELLVQFQDESVVDDSQLPKDRFSAERLKGVDSTLKIQPAELGDSAMYLCASSLGLAGGSYEQYFGPGTRLTVT.

At least ten counts were recorded for this clonotype. The rearrangement joins TRBV7-2 to TRBJ1-2; D possibly corresponds to TRBD1 (5 bases). From germline, CDR1 is SGHTA and CDR2 FQGNSA. The length of the CDR3 is 14 residues. Trimming left V 2 bases short and J 4 bases short, with 11 bases between. CDR3: CASSLQRQGYGYTF. CDR3 bases: TGTGCCAGCAGCTTACAGCGGCAGGGCTATGGCTACACCTTC.

The rearrangement joins TRBV7-2 to TRBJ1-2; 9 nucleotides match TRBD1. CDR3 length equals 16 residues. Germline-derived CDR1 and CDR2 are SGHTA and FQGNSA. V lost 1 base and J lost 5; bases outside the gene matches: 8. The CDR3 DNA follows: TGTGCCAGCAGCTTAGGCTCAGGGACAGGGAGTTATGGCTACACCTTC. Translating it yields CASSLGSGTGSYGYTF.

This clonotype was detected ten times or more. V gene TRBV12-3 or TRBV12-4 combines with J gene TRBJ2-4; TRBD2 agrees at 8 bases. After removal of 6 bases from V and 6 bases from J, the junction contained 4 bases not matched to a gene. The CDR3 contains 13 residues. The CDR3 DNA follows: TGTGCCAGCAGCGCCGGGACTAGAAACATTCAGTACTTC. This sequence encodes CASSAGTRNIQYF.

The chain joins TRBV4-2 to TRBJ2-7; 12 positions agree with TRBD2. Trimming took 4 bases from V and 3 from J; bases not matched to a gene: 7. CDR1 and CDR2 (germline): LGHNA, YNFKEQ. CDR3 length: 16 amino acids. The DNA for the CDR3 is TGTGCCAGCAGCCCAGCGGGACTAGCGGGTAACTACGAGCAGTACTTC. Translation gives CASSPAGLAGNYEQYF.

This clonotype was counted ten times or more. The gene calls are TRBV12-3 or TRBV12-4 and TRBJ2-6, with 7 bases that match TRBD2. The CDR3 consists of 19 residues. With V trimmed by 0 bases and J by 2 bases, 10 bases remained unmatched. CDR3 in amino acids: CASSLAIPKLAPGANVLTF. For the CDR3, the DNA is TGTGCCAGCAGTTTAGCGATCCCCAAACTAGCGCCTGGGGCCAACGTCCTGACTTTC.

This clonotype has ten or more counts. The chain is built from TRBV19 and TRBJ1-5, with D uncertain. The CDR3 totals 19 residues. Trimming removed 4 bases at V and 1 base at J, with 23 bases between. Germline-derived CDR1 and CDR2 are LNHDA and SQIVND (reference sequence). The CDR3 sequence: CASSSPPGTGPASNQPQHF. The DNA of the CDR3 is TGTGCCAGTAGTAGCCCCCCTGGTACGGGTCCCGCAAGCAATCAGCCCCAGCATTTT.

This clonotype was seen at least ten times. This chain joins TRBV27 and TRBJ1-1; TRBD1 matches at 7 bases. CDR1 is MNHEY, CDR2 SMNVEV, per germline (reference sequence). Trimming took 6 bases from V and 5 from J; bases not matched to a gene: 6. There are 13 residues in the CDR3. The CDR3 DNA reads TGTGCCAGCAGGACCTGGACAGGTACTGAAGCTTTCTTT. Protein product: CASRTWTGTEAFF.

This clonotype was detected a few times. The chain employs TRBV19 and TRBJ2-4, with 8 positions matching TRBD1. Per germline, CDR1 LNHDA and CDR2 SQIVND (reference sequence). The CDR3 sequence is 13 residues long. Trimming at V came to 5 bases and at J to 6 bases, leaving 3 bases not matched to a gene. CDR3 protein: CASSPQGANIQYF. CDR3 nucleotides: TGTGCCAGTAGTCCCCAGGGGGCAAACATTCAGTACTTC.

This clonotype has ten or more counts. V and J are TRBV15 and TRBJ1-2; 9 nucleotides match TRBD1. Germline V gene data show CDR1 as LNHNV and CDR2 as YYDKDF (reference sequence). V was pared by 9 bases and J by 3 bases, with 2 bases of the junction left unmatched. The CDR3 spans 12 residues. The CDR3: CATRTGDYGYTF. CDR3 nucleotide sequence: TGTGCCACTCGGACAGGGGACTATGGCTACACCTTC.

This clonotype was recorded at least ten times. The chain has TRBV28 and TRBJ2-7; D may be TRBD2 (7 bases). CDR3 length: 14 residues. Trimming pared 3 bases from V and 3 bases from J, leaving 12 bases between. Germline CDR1 reads MDHEN; CDR2 reads SYDVKM. The CDR3 here is CASSLGGRIYEQYF. The CDR3 DNA is TGTGCCAGCAGTTTGGGGGGGCGCATCTACGAGCAGTACTTC.

This clonotype was seen repeatedly, ten times or more. CDR3 sequence reads: CATSTRAAHSEAFF. DNA for the CDR3: TGTGCCACCAGCACCCGGGCCGCCCATTCTGAAGCTTTCTTT. V is TRBV15 and J is TRBJ1-1; D gene uncertain. The CDR3 extends over 14 amino acids. Germline CDR1 LNHNV, CDR2 YYDKDF (reference sequence). Trimming cost V 4 bases and J 6 bases, with 15 bases left between them.

The genes are TRBV29-1 and TRBJ2-7, with 8 nucleotides matching TRBD2. CDR1 SQVTM and CDR2 ANQGSEA come from the germline V gene. The CDR3 contains 16 residues. V lost 0 bases, J lost 2 bases, and 9 bases stayed unmatched. The CDR3 is CSVEDASGRPPYEQYF. CDR3 sequence (DNA): TGCAGCGTTGAAGATGCGAGCGGGAGACCCCCCTACGAGCAGTACTTC.

This clonotype was counted at least ten times. The genes are TRBV3-1 and TRBJ1-2; D gene uncertain. The CDR3 has 12 residues. The germline V gene has CDR1 LGHDT and CDR2 YNNKEL (reference sequence). Trimming pared 2 bases from V and 8 bases from J, leaving 9 bases between. CDR3 in DNA: TGTGCCAGCAGCCAACTCGGGGAAGGCTACACCTTC. This gives the protein CASSQLGEGYTF.

This clonotype was counted many times. The V gene is TRBV10-3, the J gene TRBJ2-1; unclear D gene. CDR1 ENHRY and CDR2 SYGVKD come from the germline V gene. Between the trimmed V and J ends, which lost 4 bases and 0 bases, there was a span of 10 bases. The CDR3 sequence is 15 residues long. The DNA for the CDR3 is TGTGCCATCAGTGGGTCCTCGGGCTCCTACAATGAGCAGTTCTTC. Translated, it gives CAISGSSGSYNEQFF.

The rearrangement uses TRBV6-5 and TRBJ1-2; weak D call: TRBD1 (5 bases). CDR3 length: 14 amino acids. Germline assignment: CDR1 MNHEY and CDR2 SVGAGI. Trimming removed 2 bases at V and 8 bases at J, with 15 bases between. CDR3 DNA sequence: TGTGCCAGCAGTTACGACAGTACGATGGCCGGCTACACCTTC. The encoded protein is CASSYDSTMAGYTF.

This clonotype has a count of ten or more. This chain uses TRBV20-1 with TRBJ2-7, with 12 bases fitting TRBD2. In germline, CDR1 is DFQATT, CDR2 SNEGSKA (reference sequence). The V and J ends lost 0 bases and 5 bases, in that order; junction bases with no gene match: 8. The CDR3 is made up of 16 amino acids. CDR3 region: CSARDLLAGGSNEQYF. The CDR3 coding sequence is TGCAGTGCTAGAGATCTACTAGCGGGAGGTAGCAACGAGCAGTACTTC.